These T cell receptor beta chains were read from a single sample in a study of shared clonotypes between healthy human individuals. Generated by immunoSEQ multiplex PCR, the TCRdb table keeps only in-frame clones and is missing some. The repertoire has about half a million clones, 70% to 85% of them found once; the top ten carry approximately 12%. Sequenced material: PBMCs. Receptors were obtained from a woman between 40 and 50 years old in good health. Some clones in this sample may be carry-over from other donors' samples. Both conserved end residues are part of each CDR3. The D gene is left open where the match is weak. The size entry is marked missing in some rows and otherwise reads once, few, many or a size class.

abundance: .
d_gene: .
v_gene: TRBV7-3
j_gene: TRBJ1-1
CDR3nt: TGTGCCAGCAGCCGGGACAACATAAACACTGAAGCTTTCTTT
CDR3aa: CASSRDNINTEAFF

abundance: .
d_gene: .
v_gene: TRBV25-1
j_gene: TRBJ2-1
CDR3nt: TGTGCCAGCAGCATTACCGGGACTCTCAATGAGCAGTTCTTC
CDR3aa: CASSITGTLNEQFF

abundance: many
d_gene: TRBD2
v_gene: TRBV7-2
j_gene: TRBJ2-3
CDR3nt: TGTGCCAGCAGCTTAGACCCTTTGGGTAGCGGGAGTTCAGATACGCAGTATTTT
CDR3aa: CASSLDPLGSGSSDTQYF

abundance: many
d_gene: .
v_gene: TRBV30
j_gene: TRBJ2-7
CDR3nt: TGTGCCTGGAGTGTACTCAGGGGCTCCTACGAGCAGTACTTC
CDR3aa: CAWSVLRGSYEQYF

abundance: .
d_gene: TRBD2
v_gene: TRBV30
j_gene: TRBJ2-3
CDR3nt: TGTGCCTGGACCTTCGCGGGAGCGGCACGGGCAGATACGCAGTATTTT
CDR3aa: CAWTFAGAARADTQYF

abundance: .
d_gene: .
v_gene: TRBV18
j_gene: TRBJ2-7
CDR3nt: TGTGCCAGCTCAAGGAATCCACCCTCCTACGAGCAGTACTTC
CDR3aa: CASSRNPPSYEQYF

abundance: .
d_gene: .
v_gene: TRBV5-6
j_gene: TRBJ2-7
CDR3nt: TGTGCCAGCAGCTTAGGGAATTCAGGCGAGCAGTACTTC
CDR3aa: CASSLGNSGEQYF

abundance: .
d_gene: .
v_gene: TRBV4-3
j_gene: TRBJ2-1
CDR3nt: TGCGCCAGCAGCCAAGCTGCGGAGAGCTCCTACAATGAGCAGTTCTTC
CDR3aa: CASSQAAESSYNEQFF

abundance: many
d_gene: .
v_gene: TRBV6-1
j_gene: TRBJ2-3
CDR3nt: TGTGCCAGCAGTGTAACCCGACCGGGGAGCACAGATACGCAGTATTTT
CDR3aa: CASSVTRPGSTDTQYF

abundance: .
d_gene: TRBD2
v_gene: TRBV27
j_gene: TRBJ2-1
CDR3nt: TGTGCCAGCAGTCGGCAGACTAGCGGAGGGTACAATGAGCAGTTCTTC
CDR3aa: CASSRQTSGGYNEQFF

abundance: once
d_gene: .
v_gene: TRBV13
j_gene: TRBJ2-7
CDR3nt: TGTGCCAGCAGCTTACGCGCCTACGAGCAGTACTTC
CDR3aa: CASSLRAYEQYF

abundance: few
d_gene: TRBD1
v_gene: TRBV18
j_gene: TRBJ1-1
CDR3nt: TGTGCCAGCTCACCAACGGGACAGGGGGCGGTGGACACTGAAGCTTTCTTT
CDR3aa: CASSPTGQGAVDTEAFF

abundance: .
d_gene: TRBD2
v_gene: TRBV2
j_gene: TRBJ2-7
CDR3nt: TGTGCCACCACCGGGACTAGCGGTTACGAGCAGTACTTC
CDR3aa: CATTGTSGYEQYF

abundance: .
d_gene: .
v_gene: TRBV27
j_gene: TRBJ1-2
CDR3nt: TGTGCCAGCAGTTCTCTCACCGGGCTCGGGGTAGGCTACACCTTC
CDR3aa: CASSSLTGLGVGYTF

abundance: .
d_gene: TRBD1
v_gene: TRBV11-2
j_gene: TRBJ2-1
CDR3nt: TGTGCCAGCAGCTTAGGTCCGGCAGGGGGTACGAATGAGCAGTTCTTC
CDR3aa: CASSLGPAGGTNEQFF

abundance: once
d_gene: .
v_gene: TRBV5-4
j_gene: TRBJ1-2
CDR3nt: TGTGCCAGCAGCCCCTTGGGGGCCCGGGGCTACACCTTC
CDR3aa: CASSPLGARGYTF

abundance: .
d_gene: TRBD2
v_gene: TRBV2
j_gene: TRBJ2-1
CDR3nt: TGTGCCAGCACGGGGGGTGGCAATGAGCAGTTCTTC
CDR3aa: CASTGGGNEQFF

abundance: .
d_gene: .
v_gene: TRBV27
j_gene: TRBJ2-1
CDR3nt: TGTGCCAGCAGTTTCTGGGGAGCACAGCAGTTCTTC
CDR3aa: CASSFWGAQQFF

abundance: many
d_gene: TRBD1
v_gene: TRBV15
j_gene: TRBJ2-3
CDR3nt: TGTGCCACCAGCAGGGGCACAGGGGGCAGCACAGATACGCAGTATTTT
CDR3aa: CATSRGTGGSTDTQYF

abundance: .
d_gene: TRBD2
v_gene: TRBV5-5
j_gene: TRBJ2-7
CDR3nt: TGTGCCAGCAGCCCGGGACTAGCGGGGGTCAACTCCTACGAGCAGTACTTC
CDR3aa: CASSPGLAGVNSYEQYF

abundance: .
d_gene: .
v_gene: TRBV18
j_gene: TRBJ1-2
CDR3nt: TGTGCCAGCTCACAGTGGACAATTTCTAACTATGGCTACACCTTC
CDR3aa: CASSQWTISNYGYTF

abundance: .
d_gene: .
v_gene: TRBV18
j_gene: TRBJ1-2
CDR3nt: TGTGCCAGCTCAACCTCGACGGGAAGCAGGAGGTATGGCTACACCTTC
CDR3aa: CASSTSTGSRRYGYTF

abundance: .
d_gene: .
v_gene: TRBV2
j_gene: TRBJ2-1
CDR3nt: TGTGCCAGCAGTCTTCTAGACAATGAGCAGTTCTTC
CDR3aa: CASSLLDNEQFF

abundance: .
d_gene: TRBD2
v_gene: TRBV11-3
j_gene: TRBJ2-2
CDR3nt: TGTGCCAGCAGCCCGGGACTAGCGAGAGGTTGGCGCGGGGAGCTGTTTTTT
CDR3aa: CASSPGLARGWRGELFF

abundance: .
d_gene: TRBD2
v_gene: TRBV2
j_gene: TRBJ2-7
CDR3nt: TGTGCCAGCCAAGGGCTAGCGGGATCCTACGAGCAGTACTTC
CDR3aa: CASQGLAGSYEQYF

abundance: .
d_gene: .
v_gene: TRBV18
j_gene: TRBJ2-1
CDR3nt: TGTGCCAGCTCACCACCCGGCAGGAGGGTTGGGAATGAGCAGTTCTTC
CDR3aa: CASSPPGRRVGNEQFF

abundance: .
d_gene: TRBD1
v_gene: TRBV7-8
j_gene: TRBJ1-1
CDR3nt: TGTGCCAGCAGCCCACTAGGGACAGGAAAGAACACTGAAGCTTTCTTT
CDR3aa: CASSPLGTGKNTEAFF

abundance: .
d_gene: .
v_gene: TRBV10-2
j_gene: TRBJ1-1
CDR3nt: TGCGCCAGCAGTGAGTCGGTTGAAGCTTTCTTT
CDR3aa: CASSESVEAFF

abundance: .
d_gene: .
v_gene: TRBV7-2
j_gene: TRBJ2-7
CDR3nt: TGTGCCAGCAGCCCCCGGACTGGCTACGAGCAGTACTTC
CDR3aa: CASSPRTGYEQYF

abundance: .
d_gene: .
v_gene: TRBV5-5
j_gene: TRBJ1-4
CDR3nt: TGTGCCAGCTCACTGGGTTGGAATAGTGAAAAACTGTTTTTT
CDR3aa: CASSLGWNSEKLFF

abundance: .
d_gene: TRBD2
v_gene: TRBV5-1
j_gene: TRBJ2-7
CDR3nt: TGCGCCAGCAGCACCGGGACTAGCGGGAGAGGAGAGCAGTACTTC
CDR3aa: CASSTGTSGRGEQYF

abundance: .
d_gene: .
v_gene: TRBV4-1
j_gene: TRBJ1-5
CDR3nt: TGCGCCAGCAGCCCCACCGCGGGGCAGCCCCAGCATTTT
CDR3aa: CASSPTAGQPQHF

abundance: few
d_gene: .
v_gene: TRBV18
j_gene: TRBJ2-7
CDR3nt: TGTGCCAGCTCACCAAGGGCAGGGGCCCGGCTCGAGCAGTACTTC
CDR3aa: CASSPRAGARLEQYF

abundance: few
d_gene: .
v_gene: TRBV5-1
j_gene: TRBJ2-3
CDR3nt: TGCGCCAGCAGCTTGGACGGCACAGATACGCAGTATTTT
CDR3aa: CASSLDGTDTQYF

abundance: .
d_gene: .
v_gene: TRBV4-2
j_gene: TRBJ2-3
CDR3nt: TGTGCCAGCAGGACCGGCGTCTATGGTGGCACAGATACGCAGTATTTT
CDR3aa: CASRTGVYGGTDTQYF

abundance: .
d_gene: TRBD2
v_gene: TRBV4-2
j_gene: TRBJ2-5
CDR3nt: TGTGCCAGCAGCCAAGACCTGGGGGGGGGCCAAGAGACCCAGTACTTC
CDR3aa: CASSQDLGGGQETQYF

abundance: many
d_gene: .
v_gene: TRBV27
j_gene: TRBJ1-2
CDR3nt: TGTGCCACTTCGCAGGGGAGAGGGGATCGCCTAAACTATGGCTACACCTTC
CDR3aa: CATSQGRGDRLNYGYTF